These T cell receptor beta chains were read from a single sample in a study of blood T cells in healthy people across ages. One entry per CDR3 protein, called by TCRdb with MiXCR from the 5' RACE reads. The sample contains fewer than 1,000,000 distinct CDR3 sequences, 44% of which appear only once. Sequencing was carried out using blood. These receptors were taken from a man in his 60s in good health. CDR3s include the opening cysteine and the closing phenylalanine or tryptophan. Fields, in order: CDR3 length, J gene, V gene, clone size, D gene, CDR3 DNA, CDR3 protein. D genes are given only for firm matches. Clone sizes are given selectively: once, few, many, or a class where the clone is expanded.

14	TRBJ2-1	TRBV10-3	NA	NA	TGTGCCATCAGTGACCCCATCCATCCCAATGAGCAGTTCTTC	CAISDPIHPNEQFF
15	TRBJ1-1	TRBV2	few	TRBD1	TGTGCCAACGCCCCGGGACAGGGGTTAAGCACTGAAGCTTTCTTT	CANAPGQGLSTEAFF
14	TRBJ2-7	TRBV9	NA	NA	TGTGCCAGCAGCGTAGTAGGGGGAGGGAACGAGCAGTACTTC	CASSVVGGGNEQYF
15	TRBJ2-1	TRBV6-6	NA	NA	TGTGCCAGCAGTTACGGTGGGCAGGGGAACAATGAGCAGTTCTTC	CASSYGGQGNNEQFF
16	TRBJ2-2	TRBV7-9	NA	NA	TGTGCCAGCAGCCACACGGTTAAGACAGACACCGGGGAGCTGTTTTTT	CASSHTVKTDTGELFF
13	TRBJ2-5	TRBV29-1	NA	NA	TGCAGCGTTCTTGTGGGGGCGCGGGAGACCCAGTACTTC	CSVLVGARETQYF
15	TRBJ2-1	TRBV27	many	NA	TGTGCCAGCAGTCCCGGGGGGCCGTCCTACAATGAGCAGTTCTTC	CASSPGGPSYNEQFF
12	TRBJ2-1	TRBV29-1	once	NA	TGCAGCGTTGAACTAGTCTCGAACGAGCAGTTCTTC	CSVELVSNEQFF
15	TRBJ1-5	TRBV6-1	few	NA	TGTGCCAGCAGTGTCGGGGCCCGGGGTGTGCAGCCCCAGCATTTT	CASSVGARGVQPQHF
16	TRBJ1-1	TRBV29-1	NA	TRBD1	TGCAGCGTTGACCCGAACCGGGACAGGGCGAACACTGAAGCTTTCTTT	CSVDPNRDRANTEAFF
16	TRBJ2-5	TRBV5-1	few	NA	TGCGCCAGCAGCTTGGACGCGACTAGGACCCAAGAGACCCAGTACTTC	CASSLDATRTQETQYF
12	TRBJ2-1	TRBV27	NA	TRBD1	TGTGCCAGCAGTCGAGGGGACAGGCCCCAGTTCTTC	CASSRGDRPQFF
16	TRBJ2-3	TRBV12-3/TRBV12-4	few	NA	TGTGCCAGCAGTTTAGTAAAAAGCGGCTCTACAGATACGCAGTATTTT	CASSLVKSGSTDTQYF
15	TRBJ1-4	TRBV5-1	NA	NA	TGCGCCAGCAGCTTGGCCGGACACATTTACGAAAAACTGTTTTTT	CASSLAGHIYEKLFF
13	TRBJ2-7	TRBV20-1	NA	TRBD2	TGCAGTGCTTACGGCGGGGGATCCTACGAGCAGTACTTC	CSAYGGGSYEQYF
15	TRBJ2-5	TRBV7-9	NA	TRBD1	TGTGCCAGCAGCTTAGCTACAGGGGGAAAAGAGACCCAGTACTTC	CASSLATGGKETQYF
14	TRBJ2-7	TRBV7-2	few	NA	TGTGCCAGCAGCTCTTCCTACAGCTCCTACGAGCAGTACTTC	CASSSSYSSYEQYF
14	TRBJ1-2	TRBV6-5	NA	NA	TGTGCCAGCACCAAGGCCGGGGGGACGTATGGCTACACCTTC	CASTKAGGTYGYTF
16	TRBJ2-5	TRBV25-1	NA	NA	TGTGCCAGCAGTGAATATGACGGGAGAGTCCAAGAGGCCCAGTACTTC	CASSEYDGRVQEAQYF
12	TRBJ2-6	TRBV29-1	many	NA	TGCAGCGTACCTTCCGGGGCCAACGTCCTGACTTTC	CSVPSGANVLTF
14	TRBJ2-2	TRBV20-1	many	NA	TGCAGTGCAGTCCCGGGGGAGAACACCGGGGAGCTGTTTTTT	CSAVPGENTGELFF
14	TRBJ2-3	TRBV19	NA	NA	TGTGCCAGTAGTCATACATCTAGCACAGATACGCAGTATTTT	CASSHTSSTDTQYF
14	TRBJ1-1	TRBV20-1	NA	NA	TGCAGTGCTAGAGATCGGCAGGGGTTAGGTGAAGCTTTCTTT	CSARDRQGLGEAFF
14	TRBJ2-3	TRBV29-1	NA	NA	TGCAGCTTCCTGAGTGGAGTAAGCACAGATACGCAGTATTTT	CSFLSGVSTDTQYF
15	TRBJ1-6	TRBV20-1	NA	NA	TGCAGTGCGGCCCCCCAAGGGACCGCTGGGTCACCCCTCCACTTT	CSAAPQGTAGSPLHF
17	TRBJ2-6	TRBV7-2	few	NA	TGTGCCAGCAGCTTAGAGTACAGGGTGTTTGGGGCCAACGTCCTGACTTTC	CASSLEYRVFGANVLTF
13	TRBJ2-1	TRBV20-1	NA	NA	TGCAGTGCTAGAGGTGGCGGGAACAATGAGCAGTTCTTC	CSARGGGNNEQFF
13	TRBJ2-7	TRBV5-1	NA	NA	TGCGCCAGCAGCTTTGAGGCTTCCTACGAGCAGTACTTC	CASSFEASYEQYF
13	TRBJ2-7	TRBV12-3/TRBV12-4	NA	NA	TGTGCCAGCAGGCCGGGGAGATTTTACGAGCAGTACTTC	CASRPGRFYEQYF
14	TRBJ2-3	TRBV7-6	NA	TRBD2	TGTGCCAGCAGCTCCGGGACTAGAGGGAGTACGCAGTATTTT	CASSSGTRGSTQYF
13	TRBJ2-7	TRBV27	NA	NA	TGTGCCAGCAGTAGACTGGACTTCAATGGGCAGTACTTC	CASSRLDFNGQYF
14	TRBJ2-1	TRBV4-3	NA	TRBD2	TGCGCCAGCAGCCCTATAGCGGGGTACAATGAGCAGTTCTTC	CASSPIAGYNEQFF
16	TRBJ2-7	TRBV4-3	few	NA	TGCGCCAGCAGCCAAGATCGGGGGCGGGGTAACTACGAGCAGTACTTC	CASSQDRGRGNYEQYF
11	TRBJ1-5	TRBV29-1	few	NA	TGCAGCGTTGAAGGAAATCAGCCCCAGCATTTT	CSVEGNQPQHF
14	TRBJ1-6	TRBV13	NA	NA	TGTGCCAGCAGCGATCGAGGGGGGGGTTCACCCCTCCACTTT	CASSDRGGGSPLHF
16	TRBJ2-3	TRBV20-1	few	TRBD2	TGCAGTGCTAGAGATGGGGGCGGGGGGCACACAGATACGCAGTATTTT	CSARDGGGGHTDTQYF
14	TRBJ1-4	TRBV6-6	NA	NA	TGTGCCAGCACCTGGGGAACCGAACGTGAAAAACTGTTTTTT	CASTWGTEREKLFF
15	TRBJ2-7	TRBV20-1	NA	TRBD1	TGCAGTGCTAGATTCCGGGACAGGGATGCCTACGAGCAGTACTTC	CSARFRDRDAYEQYF
15	TRBJ1-1	TRBV20-1	NA	TRBD1	TGCAGTGCTAGCTCTCAAGACAGGGAGAGCACTGAAGCTTTCTTT	CSASSQDRESTEAFF
14	TRBJ1-5	TRBV4-1	NA	NA	TGCGCCAGCTCCAGGGACTCTTGGAATCAGCCCCAGCATTTT	CASSRDSWNQPQHF
14	TRBJ1-5	TRBV6-5	NA	NA	TGTGCCAGCAGGGCCACAGGCTTGGGTCAGCCCCAGCATTTT	CASRATGLGQPQHF
18	TRBJ2-2	TRBV5-1	NA	TRBD2	TGCGCCAGCAGATTCGACTATAGCGGGGGGCCGAACACCGGGGAGCTGTTTTTT	CASRFDYSGGPNTGELFF
18	TRBJ1-6	TRBV28	NA	NA	TGTGCCAGCAGCCTTTCCGTCGGGCTGGGCTCCTATAATTTACCCCTCCACTTT	CASSLSVGLGSYNLPLHF
16	TRBJ2-1	TRBV7-9	few	TRBD2	TGTGCCAGCAGCTTAGCGGGTAGCGGGGGTATAAATGAGCAGTTCTTC	CASSLAGSGGINEQFF
15	TRBJ1-2	TRBV6-5	NA	NA	TGTGCCAGCAGTGTCGGGACTCAGGGAAGCTATGGCTACACCTTC	CASSVGTQGSYGYTF
17	TRBJ2-7	TRBV6-2/TRBV6-3	NA	NA	TGTGCCAGCAGTTACGGGAGAGGCTCGAAGCGTACCTACGAGCAGTACTTC	CASSYGRGSKRTYEQYF
14	TRBJ2-4	TRBV11-3	NA	NA	TGTGCCAGCAGCCTCCGTACGGGGGCCGGCATTCAGTACTTC	CASSLRTGAGIQYF
14	TRBJ1-1	TRBV6-1	few	NA	TGTGCCAGCAGTGAAGTGAAGGGTTTACCTGAAGCTTTCTTT	CASSEVKGLPEAFF